This is a list of T cell receptor beta chains from one sample in a study of blood T cell repertoires in COVID-19. Sequenced by immunoSEQ multiplex PCR; TCRdb stores in-frame clones only, minus some. Here the sample spans fewer than 300,000 clones, roughly nine tenths being singletons. The sequenced sample was peripheral blood. All receptors derive from a woman aged 25 to 45 with COVID-19, enrolled during active disease. Each CDR3 is given with its conserved first and last residue. Each record gives: D gene, clone size, J gene, V gene, CDR3 DNA, CDR3 protein. The D gene is left open where the match is weak. Expanded clones are given a class, and other clones once, few, many or no size at all.

NA once TRBJ1-4 TRBV20-1 TGCAGTGCTAGAGGGGAGGTGAAACTGTTTTTT CSARGEVKLFF
NA NA TRBJ2-1 TRBV4-1 TGCGCCAGCAGCCCCTCAGGGGAAAGGCCCCCATATGAGCAGTTCTTC CASSPSGERPPYEQFF
TRBD2 NA TRBJ2-5 TRBV11-2 TGTGCCAGCAGCTTAAATAGCGGGGGGCGGGAGACCCAGTACTTC CASSLNSGGRETQYF
TRBD1 once TRBJ2-1 TRBV5-1 TGCGCCAGCAGCGCCGGACAGGGGTCCTACAATGAGCAGTTCTTC CASSAGQGSYNEQFF
NA NA TRBJ2-7 TRBV9 TGTGCCAGCAGCGTAGCGGGGGACTACGAGCAGTACTTC CASSVAGDYEQYF
TRBD2 NA TRBJ2-1 TRBV18 TGTGCCAGCTCACTGACTAGCTTTTCCTACAATGAGCAGTTCTTC CASSLTSFSYNEQFF
NA NA TRBJ2-1 TRBV10-1 TGCGCCAGCAGTGTATCAGGGGGGAATGAGCAGTTCTTC CASSVSGGNEQFF
NA NA TRBJ1-4 TRBV11-2 TGTGCCAGCAGCTTAGGAGCACCTGCAACTAATGAAAAACTGTTTTTT CASSLGAPATNEKLFF
NA once TRBJ2-7 TRBV6-5 TGTGCCAGCAGTTACTCAGGGGGGGGATCCTACGAGCAGTACTTC CASSYSGGGSYEQYF
NA once TRBJ1-2 TRBV12-3/TRBV12-4 TGTGCCAGCAGTTTTAGCCGGGGAAATGGCTACACCTTC CASSFSRGNGYTF
TRBD1 NA TRBJ2-2 TRBV7-7 TGTGCCAGCAGCCCCGGACAGGGGAACACCGGGGAGCTGTTTTTT CASSPGQGNTGELFF
TRBD2 NA TRBJ2-1 TRBV30 TGTGCCTGGAGGGGGACTAGCGGGTTATACAATGAGCAGTTCTTC CAWRGTSGLYNEQFF
NA NA TRBJ2-5 TRBV10-3 TGTGCCATCAGTTTGGGGGGTGGAGAGACCCAGTACTTC CAISLGGGETQYF
NA NA TRBJ1-4 TRBV27 TGTGCCAGCAGTTCCGGTTTTGCGTCTGAGGAAAAACTGTTTTTT CASSSGFASEEKLFF
NA NA TRBJ1-2 TRBV21-1 TGTGCCAGCAGGAAAGAGAGAACAGGGACGTATAACTATGGCTACACCTTC CASRKERTGTYNYGYTF
TRBD1 NA TRBJ1-3 TRBV2 TGTGCCAGCAGTACAGGGGTGGGAAACACCATATATTTT CASSTGVGNTIYF
NA NA TRBJ2-5 TRBV4-1 TGCGCCAGCAGCCCCTCCCAGGTCCTCCAAGAGACCCAGTACTTC CASSPSQVLQETQYF
TRBD2 NA TRBJ2-1 TRBV19 TGTGCCAGTAGGATGACTAGCGGGGGGAACAATGAGCAGTTCTTC CASRMTSGGNNEQFF
NA NA TRBJ1-2 TRBV18 TGTGCCAGCTCACCACCCGGCGGGGGCTATGGCTACACCTTC CASSPPGGGYGYTF
NA NA TRBJ2-7 TRBV7-6 TGTGCCAGCAGCTCAGTGACAGGCCCCTACGAGCAGTACTTC CASSSVTGPYEQYF
NA NA TRBJ1-1 TRBV27 TGTGCCAGCATGGCGATGGAGGGCCGGTTGAACACTGAAGCTTTCTTT CASMAMEGRLNTEAFF
NA NA TRBJ2-5 TRBV5-1 TGCGCCAGCAGCTTGGGCAGGGTGGAAGAGACCCAGTACTTC CASSLGRVEETQYF
NA NA TRBJ2-3 TRBV10-3 TGTGCCATCAGCTCGGAGGGGAAAAGCACAGATACGCAGTATTTT CAISSEGKSTDTQYF
NA NA TRBJ1-1 TRBV20-1 TGCAGCCCATCCACGGGTACTGAAGCTTTCTTT CSPSTGTEAFF
NA NA TRBJ1-1 TRBV5-1 TGCGCCAGCAGCTTGGACAGAATGAACACTGAAGCTTTCTTT CASSLDRMNTEAFF